These T cell receptor beta chains were read from a single sample in a study of shared clonotypes between healthy human individuals. TCRdb's copy holds only in-frame clones and misses some; the assay was immunoSEQ multiplex PCR. The sample contains 950,000 to 1,200,000 clones, about 72% of which appear only once. Sequences were obtained from memory CD4+ T cells from PBMCs. The receptors originated from a man in his late teens or twenties in good health. Some clones in this sample may be carry-over from other donors' samples. The conserved cysteine and the conserved F or W are not part of the CDR3 here. The D gene is left open where the match is weak. Not every row has a clone size; where given, it reads once, few, many or a size class.

V gene | clone size | D gene | CDR3 protein
TRBV9 | . | . | ASSRTGQFYEQY
TRBV18 | few | . | ASSPHAGELF
TRBV11-2 | . | . | ASSLVGGPQH
TRBV28 | many | TRBD1 | ATRGQGAFNYGYT
TRBV30 | . | . | AWSLASEQY
TRBV7-9 | once | TRBD2 | ASSPHGGTSDEQF
TRBV7-2 | . | . | ASSASRTRGYNEQF
TRBV5-1 | . | . | ASSLEGMNTEAF
TRBV11-1 | . | . | ASGAGPQETQY
TRBV4-1 | . | . | ASSQDRAPTGELF
TRBV5-1 | . | . | ASSLQGQGEVEAF
TRBV5-1 | . | TRBD1 | ASSWNAGTGNNEQF
TRBV6-1 | once | . | ASSEAPGGRGGNQPQH
TRBV9 | . | TRBD2 | ASSVDVAGGPTDTQY
TRBV30 | . | . | AWRGGTGELF
TRBV2 | . | . | ASSFRAINQPQH
TRBV15 | . | TRBD1 | ATSTIRGTANTGELF
TRBV5-1 | . | . | ASSSLDTSTDTQY
TRBV28 | few | . | ASSSRRQGKNIQY
TRBV7-2 | many | TRBD1 | ASSSRFGDRATYGYT
TRBV29-1 | . | . | SAVTTEQF
TRBV14 | . | TRBD2 | ASSHGTSGRIEQY
TRBV6-1 | . | . | ASSGGNAYEQY
TRBV28 | once | TRBD2 | ASSLASGGSYNEQF
TRBV29-1 | . | . | SVTGRSTEAF
TRBV27 | . | . | ASSFQGRTEAF